These T cell receptor beta chains were read from a single sample in a study of T cells after yellow fever vaccination. TCRdb reprocessed the 5' RACE reads via MiXCR and lists one record per CDR3 protein. Found here are some 560,000 distinct CDR3 sequences, roughly a sixth of them singletons; the top ten hold about 18%. Sequences were derived from PBMCs, sampled 5 days after the first yellow fever vaccination. Receptor source: a young man who received the YFV17D yellow fever vaccine. Each CDR3 is given with its conserved first and last residue. The D gene is left open where the match is weak. Part of the rows lack a size; the others show once, few, many or a class for expanded clones.

CDR3aa: CASSLWAGPTEAFF; CDR3nt: TGCGCCAGCAGCTTGTGGGCAGGGCCCACTGAAGCTTTCTTT; d_gene: .; abundance: many; j_gene: TRBJ1-1; v_gene: TRBV5-1
CDR3aa: CASRDGTDTQYF; CDR3nt: TGTGCCAGCAGGGACGGCACAGATACGCAGTATTTT; d_gene: .; abundance: few; j_gene: TRBJ2-3; v_gene: TRBV6-5
CDR3aa: CASSVEGRGTQYF; CDR3nt: TGTGCCAGCAGCGTAGAGGGACGAGGTACGCAGTATTTT; d_gene: .; abundance: .; j_gene: TRBJ2-3; v_gene: TRBV9
CDR3aa: CASSLAGQNYGYTF; CDR3nt: TGTGCCAGCAGCTTGGCGGGACAGAACTATGGCTACACCTTC; d_gene: TRBD1; abundance: few; j_gene: TRBJ1-2; v_gene: TRBV5-4
CDR3aa: CATASNTIYF; CDR3nt: TGTGCCACCGCCTCAAACACCATATATTTT; d_gene: .; abundance: .; j_gene: TRBJ1-3; v_gene: TRBV19
CDR3aa: CSASLSRPSTDTQYF; CDR3nt: TGCAGTGCCTCGCTATCCCGACCTAGCACAGATACGCAGTATTTT; d_gene: .; abundance: few; j_gene: TRBJ2-3; v_gene: TRBV20-1
CDR3aa: CASSAGTPNTEAFF; CDR3nt: TGTGCCAGTAGTGCCGGGACCCCAAACACTGAAGCTTTCTTT; d_gene: .; abundance: .; j_gene: TRBJ1-1; v_gene: TRBV19
CDR3aa: CASSYSSGVQETQYF; CDR3nt: TGTGCCAGCAGTTACTCGAGTGGGGTCCAAGAGACCCAGTACTTC; d_gene: .; abundance: few; j_gene: TRBJ2-5; v_gene: TRBV6-5
CDR3aa: CSARDNSGREAFF; CDR3nt: TGCAGTGCTAGAGATAATTCAGGACGTGAAGCTTTCTTT; d_gene: .; abundance: .; j_gene: TRBJ1-1; v_gene: TRBV20-1
CDR3aa: CASSSRENNADTQYF; CDR3nt: TGTGCCAGCAGCTCTCGGGAGAACAACGCAGATACGCAGTATTTT; d_gene: .; abundance: .; j_gene: TRBJ2-3; v_gene: TRBV7-9
CDR3aa: CSASLPEPPLHF; CDR3nt: TGCAGTGCCTCCCTCCCCGAACCACCCCTCCACTTT; d_gene: .; abundance: .; j_gene: TRBJ1-6; v_gene: TRBV20-1
CDR3aa: CSGGSPQMPLHF; CDR3nt: TGCAGCGGGGGGAGCCCCCAGATGCCCCTCCACTTT; d_gene: .; abundance: few; j_gene: TRBJ1-6; v_gene: TRBV20-1
CDR3aa: CASSSLAGNYEQYF; CDR3nt: TGTGCCAGCAGCTCACTAGCGGGGAACTACGAGCAGTACTTC; d_gene: TRBD2; abundance: .; j_gene: TRBJ2-7; v_gene: TRBV5-4
CDR3aa: CASTANWETQYF; CDR3nt: TGTGCCAGCACCGCCAATTGGGAGACCCAGTACTTC; d_gene: .; abundance: few; j_gene: TRBJ2-5; v_gene: TRBV6-2/TRBV6-3
CDR3aa: CASSSLTPDSIFWDEQYF; CDR3nt: TGTGCCAGCAGCTCCCTCACCCCGGACAGTATCTTTTGGGACGAGCAGTACTTC; d_gene: .; abundance: .; j_gene: TRBJ2-7; v_gene: TRBV7-3
CDR3aa: CASSPGTGINGYTF; CDR3nt: TGTGCCAGCAGCCCTGGGACAGGGATAAATGGCTACACCTTC; d_gene: TRBD1; abundance: few; j_gene: TRBJ1-2; v_gene: TRBV7-9
CDR3aa: CASSQDPSTTGELFF; CDR3nt: TGTGCCAGCAGCCAAGACCCTAGTACAACCGGGGAGCTGTTTTTT; d_gene: .; abundance: few; j_gene: TRBJ2-2; v_gene: TRBV4-2
CDR3aa: CAIRGDSNEYNEQFF; CDR3nt: TGTGCCATCAGGGGGGACTCCAACGAATACAATGAGCAGTTCTTC; d_gene: .; abundance: few; j_gene: TRBJ2-1; v_gene: TRBV10-3
CDR3aa: CASSPSPEVSAYNEQFF; CDR3nt: TGTGCCAGCAGCCCCAGCCCGGAGGTGTCCGCTTACAATGAGCAGTTCTTC; d_gene: .; abundance: few; j_gene: TRBJ2-1; v_gene: TRBV9
CDR3aa: CASSLRHVGGLRETQYF; CDR3nt: TGTGCCAGCAGCTTACGGCATGTGGGGGGGTTGAGGGAGACCCAGTACTTC; d_gene: TRBD2; abundance: many; j_gene: TRBJ2-5; v_gene: TRBV11-2
CDR3aa: CASSFQGVAYNEQFF; CDR3nt: TGCGCCAGCAGCTTCCAGGGGGTTGCCTACAATGAGCAGTTCTTC; d_gene: TRBD1; abundance: few; j_gene: TRBJ2-1; v_gene: TRBV5-1
CDR3aa: CASSSTGPTGVNGYTF; CDR3nt: TGTGCCAGCAGCTCAACCGGACCGACAGGGGTAAATGGCTACACCTTC; d_gene: TRBD1; abundance: few; j_gene: TRBJ1-2; v_gene: TRBV7-2
CDR3aa: CASSTSRTDTQYF; CDR3nt: TGTGCCAGCAGTACTAGTCGCACAGATACGCAGTATTTT; d_gene: .; abundance: .; j_gene: TRBJ2-3; v_gene: TRBV27
CDR3aa: CSARGGQSNEQFF; CDR3nt: TGCAGTGCTAGAGGGGGACAGTCCAATGAGCAGTTCTTC; d_gene: TRBD1; abundance: few; j_gene: TRBJ2-1; v_gene: TRBV20-1
CDR3aa: CSVDLSLSYNEQFF; CDR3nt: TGCAGCGTTGACCTCTCCCTCTCCTACAATGAGCAGTTCTTC; d_gene: .; abundance: .; j_gene: TRBJ2-1; v_gene: TRBV29-1
CDR3aa: CASSFERGGYTF; CDR3nt: TGTGCCAGCAGTTTTGAGAGGGGTGGCTACACCTTC; d_gene: .; abundance: .; j_gene: TRBJ1-2; v_gene: TRBV12-3/TRBV12-4
CDR3aa: CATSRMRGLNTGELFF; CDR3nt: TGTGCCACCAGCAGAATGAGGGGGCTGAACACCGGGGAGCTGTTTTTT; d_gene: TRBD1; abundance: .; j_gene: TRBJ2-2; v_gene: TRBV15
CDR3aa: CASRKSDMSYGYTF; CDR3nt: TGTGCCAGCAGGAAGAGTGACATGAGCTATGGCTACACCTTC; d_gene: .; abundance: few; j_gene: TRBJ1-2; v_gene: TRBV6-2/TRBV6-3
CDR3aa: CASSFAGGPGKNIQYF; CDR3nt: TGTGCCAGCAGCTTTGCGGGGGGGCCGGGCAAAAACATTCAGTACTTC; d_gene: TRBD2; abundance: few; j_gene: TRBJ2-4; v_gene: TRBV7-2
CDR3aa: CASSYPKRDTQYF; CDR3nt: TGTGCCAGCAGTTACCCCAAGCGAGATACGCAGTATTTT; d_gene: .; abundance: few; j_gene: TRBJ2-3; v_gene: TRBV6-2/TRBV6-3
CDR3aa: CAWTRGGDGEQFF; CDR3nt: TGTGCCTGGACCCGGGGGGGGGACGGTGAGCAGTTCTTC; d_gene: TRBD2; abundance: .; j_gene: TRBJ2-1; v_gene: TRBV30
CDR3aa: CASSLAGGVNYEQYF; CDR3nt: TGCGCCAGCAGCTTGGCTGGGGGGGTGAACTACGAGCAGTACTTC; d_gene: TRBD2; abundance: .; j_gene: TRBJ2-7; v_gene: TRBV5-1
CDR3aa: CASSLSGTGANGYTF; CDR3nt: TGTGCCAGCAGTTTATCCGGGACAGGGGCGAATGGCTACACCTTC; d_gene: TRBD1; abundance: .; j_gene: TRBJ1-2; v_gene: TRBV28
CDR3aa: CASRSPGSEQFF; CDR3nt: TGCGCCAGCAGGTCGCCGGGATCTGAGCAGTTCTTC; d_gene: .; abundance: .; j_gene: TRBJ2-1; v_gene: TRBV5-1
CDR3aa: CASSVQTGNGSPLHF; CDR3nt: TGTGCCAGCAGCGTACAGACAGGGAATGGTTCACCCCTCCACTTT; d_gene: TRBD1; abundance: few; j_gene: TRBJ1-6; v_gene: TRBV9
CDR3aa: CASSPRGQGGTDTQYF; CDR3nt: TGTGCCAGCAGTCCACGGGGACAGGGGGGCACAGATACGCAGTATTTT; d_gene: TRBD1; abundance: .; j_gene: TRBJ2-3; v_gene: TRBV12-3/TRBV12-4